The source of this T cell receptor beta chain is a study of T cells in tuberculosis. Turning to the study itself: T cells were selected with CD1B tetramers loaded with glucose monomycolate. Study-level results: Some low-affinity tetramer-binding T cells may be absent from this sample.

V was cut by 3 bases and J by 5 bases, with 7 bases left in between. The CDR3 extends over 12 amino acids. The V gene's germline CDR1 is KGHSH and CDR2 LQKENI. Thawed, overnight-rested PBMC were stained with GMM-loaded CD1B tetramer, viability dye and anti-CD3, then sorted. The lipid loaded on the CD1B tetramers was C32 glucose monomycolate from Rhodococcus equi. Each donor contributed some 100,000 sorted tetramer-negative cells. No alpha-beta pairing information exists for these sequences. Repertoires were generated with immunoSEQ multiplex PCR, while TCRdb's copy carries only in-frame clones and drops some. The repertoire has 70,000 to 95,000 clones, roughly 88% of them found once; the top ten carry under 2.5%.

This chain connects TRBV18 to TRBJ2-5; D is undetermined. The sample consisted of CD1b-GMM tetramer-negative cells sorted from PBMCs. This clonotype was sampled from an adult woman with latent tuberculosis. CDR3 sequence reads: CASSPRGETQYF. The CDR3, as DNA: TGTGCCAGCTCACCCCGCGGCGAGACCCAGTACTTC.